This TCR beta chain derives from a study of T cells in Graves' hyperthyroidism and ophthalmopathy. Study at large: Peripheral blood sampling occurred at initial diagnosis, before any treatment.

Notes on the study in general: The majority of expanded thyroid clonotypes above 0.001 also appeared in blood. Stable hyperthyroidism and ophthalmopathy were separated using 13 V-J signatures.

RNA transcripts served as the template for amplifying TCR beta CDR3 regions. Researchers ran a first-round RT-PCR on the TCR CDR3 using the HTBI primer set. TCRdb analysed the multiplex PCR reads with MiXCR anew, one entry per CDR3 protein. The table includes under 800,000 distinct CDR3 sequences, about 15% detected once. Per the germline V gene, CDR1 is LNHDA and CDR2 is SQIVND (reference sequence). Trimming cost V 7 bases and J 0 bases, with 7 bases left between them. This CDR3 has 13 amino acids. About this clonotype itself: Its target is not known.

Based on clinical symptoms, serum thyroxine and TRAb, thyroid ultrasound and orbital computed tomography, diagnoses were reached. Specimen: blood. The gene calls are TRBV19 and TRBJ1-5; D is undetermined. The receptor's source is a woman younger than 35 with Graves' hyperthyroidism. The CDR3 nucleotides are TGTGCCAGTAAAATGTATAGCAATCAGCCCCAGCATTTT. Translated: CASKMYSNQPQHF.